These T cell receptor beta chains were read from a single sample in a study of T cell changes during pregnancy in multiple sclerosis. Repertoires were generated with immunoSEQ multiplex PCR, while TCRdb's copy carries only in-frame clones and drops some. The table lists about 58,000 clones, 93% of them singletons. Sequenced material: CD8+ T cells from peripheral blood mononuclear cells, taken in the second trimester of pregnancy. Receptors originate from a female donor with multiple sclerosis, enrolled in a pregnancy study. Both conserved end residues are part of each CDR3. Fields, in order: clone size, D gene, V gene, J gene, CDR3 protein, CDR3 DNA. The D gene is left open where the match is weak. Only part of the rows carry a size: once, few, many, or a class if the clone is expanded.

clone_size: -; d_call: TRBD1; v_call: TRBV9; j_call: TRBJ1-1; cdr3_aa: CASSPRTGGTEAFF; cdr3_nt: TGTGCCAGCAGCCCTCGGACAGGGGGCACTGAAGCTTTCTTT
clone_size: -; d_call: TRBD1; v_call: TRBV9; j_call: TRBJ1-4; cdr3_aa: CASSEGDRNEKLFF; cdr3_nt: TGTGCCAGCAGCGAGGGGGACAGGAATGAAAAACTGTTTTTT
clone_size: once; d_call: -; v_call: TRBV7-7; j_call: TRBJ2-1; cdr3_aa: CASSLGGSNEQFF; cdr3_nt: TGTGCCAGCAGCTTAGGAGGGAGCAATGAGCAGTTCTTC
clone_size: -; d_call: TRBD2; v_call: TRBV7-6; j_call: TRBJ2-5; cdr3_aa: CASSNLAGGLETQYF; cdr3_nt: TGTGCCAGCAGCAACCTAGCGGGAGGATTGGAGACCCAGTACTTC
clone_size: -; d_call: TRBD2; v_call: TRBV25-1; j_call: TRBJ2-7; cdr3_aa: CASSEGTTYEQYF; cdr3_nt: TGTGCCAGCAGTGAAGGGACTACATACGAGCAGTACTTC
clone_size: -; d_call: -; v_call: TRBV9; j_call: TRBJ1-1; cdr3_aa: CASSVEGNFVTEAFF; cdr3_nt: TGTGCCAGCAGCGTAGAGGGGAATTTTGTCACTGAAGCTTTCTTT
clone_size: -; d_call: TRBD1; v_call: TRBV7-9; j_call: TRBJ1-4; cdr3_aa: CASSLGTGGRKLFF; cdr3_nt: TGTGCCAGCAGCTTAGGGACAGGGGGTCGAAAACTGTTTTTT
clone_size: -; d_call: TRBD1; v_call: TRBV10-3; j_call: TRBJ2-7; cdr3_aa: CAIQTGSYEQYF; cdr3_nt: TGTGCCATTCAGACAGGGTCCTACGAGCAGTACTTC
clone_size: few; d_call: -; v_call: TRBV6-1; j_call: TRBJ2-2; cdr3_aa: CASMYGQTGELFF; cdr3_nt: TGTGCCAGCATGTATGGACAAACCGGGGAGCTGTTTTTT
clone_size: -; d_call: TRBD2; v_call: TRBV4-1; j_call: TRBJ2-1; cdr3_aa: CASSQPSGNEQFF; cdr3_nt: TGCGCCAGCAGCCAGCCTAGCGGTAATGAGCAGTTCTTC
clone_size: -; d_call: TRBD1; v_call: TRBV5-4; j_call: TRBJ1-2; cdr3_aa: CASSWRDRGRDGYTF; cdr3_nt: TGTGCCAGCAGCTGGAGGGACAGGGGGCGGGATGGCTACACCTTC
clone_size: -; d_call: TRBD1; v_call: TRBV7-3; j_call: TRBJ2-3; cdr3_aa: CASSGGQTSTDTQYF; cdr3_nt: TGTGCCAGCAGCGGGGGACAGACTAGCACAGATACGCAGTATTTT
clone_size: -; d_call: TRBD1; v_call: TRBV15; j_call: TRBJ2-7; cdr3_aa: CATSIGQGGEQYF; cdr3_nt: TGTGCCACCAGCATCGGACAGGGGGGCGAGCAGTACTTC
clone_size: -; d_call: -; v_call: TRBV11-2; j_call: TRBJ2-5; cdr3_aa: CASSLGPQETQYF; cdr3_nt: TGTGCCAGCAGCTTAGGGCCTCAAGAGACCCAGTACTTC
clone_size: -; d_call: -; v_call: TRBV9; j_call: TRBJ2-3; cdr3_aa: CASNLGGFSTDTQYF; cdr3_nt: TGTGCCAGCAACCTAGGGGGTTTTAGCACAGATACGCAGTATTTT
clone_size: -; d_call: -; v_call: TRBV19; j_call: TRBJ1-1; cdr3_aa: CASSPGMNTEAFF; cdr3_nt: TGTGCCAGTAGTCCCGGGATGAACACTGAAGCTTTCTTT
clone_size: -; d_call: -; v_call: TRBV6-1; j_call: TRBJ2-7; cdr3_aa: CASSPIRDTYEQYF; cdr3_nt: TGTGCCAGCAGCCCGATTCGGGACACCTACGAGCAGTACTTC
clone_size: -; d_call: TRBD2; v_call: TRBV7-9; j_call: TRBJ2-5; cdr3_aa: CASVTSPRETQYF; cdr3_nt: TGTGCCAGCGTGACTAGCCCGAGAGAGACCCAGTACTTC
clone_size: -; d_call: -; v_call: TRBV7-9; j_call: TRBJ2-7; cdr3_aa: CASSLTGGSSYEQYF; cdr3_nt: TGTGCCAGCAGCCTCACGGGGGGCAGCTCCTACGAGCAGTACTTC
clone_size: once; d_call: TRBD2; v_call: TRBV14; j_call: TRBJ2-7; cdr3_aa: CASSQDWAGVYEQYF; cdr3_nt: TGTGCCAGCAGCCAAGATTGGGCGGGAGTCTACGAGCAGTACTTC
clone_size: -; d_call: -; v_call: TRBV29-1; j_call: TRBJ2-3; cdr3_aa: CSVEVEMEYADTQYF; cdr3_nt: TGCAGCGTTGAAGTGGAAATGGAGTACGCAGATACGCAGTATTTT
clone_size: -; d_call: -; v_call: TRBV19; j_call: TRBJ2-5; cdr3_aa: CAIVMGAPAQYF; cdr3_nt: TGTGCCATTGTGATGGGGGCCCCCGCCCAGTACTTC
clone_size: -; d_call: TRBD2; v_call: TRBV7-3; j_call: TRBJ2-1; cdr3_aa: CASSPAGGPYNEQFF; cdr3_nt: TGTGCCAGCAGCCCCGCGGGGGGGCCCTACAATGAGCAGTTCTTC
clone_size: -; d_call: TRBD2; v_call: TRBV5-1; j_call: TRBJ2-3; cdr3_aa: CASSFRLAGALTDTQYF; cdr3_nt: TGCGCCAGCAGCTTCCGACTAGCGGGGGCCCTCACAGATACGCAGTATTTT
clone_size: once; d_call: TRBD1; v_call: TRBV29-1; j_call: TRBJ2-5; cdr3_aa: CSVGGQAQQETQYF; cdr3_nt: TGCAGCGTAGGTGGACAGGCACAACAAGAGACCCAGTACTTC
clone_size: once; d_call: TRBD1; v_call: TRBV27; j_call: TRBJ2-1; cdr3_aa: CASRTGGNHNEQFF; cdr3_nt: TGTGCCAGCAGAACAGGGGGAAACCACAATGAGCAGTTCTTC
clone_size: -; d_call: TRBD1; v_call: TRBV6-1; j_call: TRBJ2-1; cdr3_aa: CASSVGDRGPWNEQFF; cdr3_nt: TGTGCCAGCAGTGTGGGGGACAGGGGCCCTTGGAATGAGCAGTTCTTC
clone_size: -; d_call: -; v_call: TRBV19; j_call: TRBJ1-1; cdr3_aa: CASNPEYTEAFF; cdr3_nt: TGTGCCAGCAACCCGGAGTACACTGAAGCTTTCTTT